This T cell receptor beta chain is from a study of high-grade serous ovarian cancer treatment subgroups. Libraries were prepared by immunoSEQ multiplex PCR; TCRdb keeps only in-frame clonotypes and omits some of them. The table includes more than 2,500 clones, roughly 70% detected once. Germline lookup yields CDR1 SGHTA and CDR2 FQGTGA. The CDR3 runs 14 residues. V was pared by 2 bases and J by 10 bases, with 12 bases between. Tumor tissue was taken before any definitive surgery or chemotherapy was given. The chain joins TRBV7-3 to TRBJ1-6; D call uncertain. Sequenced material: tumor tissue. The sequence derives from a human donor with high-grade serous ovarian cancer. The chain's CDR3 is CASSLGQVGSPLHF. The CDR3 bases are TGTGCCAGCAGCTTAGGGCAGGTCGGATCACCCCTCCACTTT.